The 8 T cell receptor beta chains presented below share a single source sample, sequenced in a study of OX40 agonist ivuxolimab in advanced cancers. Generated by immunoSEQ multiplex PCR, the TCRdb table keeps only in-frame clones and is missing some. The sample holds around 100,000 clones, 90% seen once. The sequences come from CD4+ or CD8+ T cells sorted from blood, collected in a trial of the OX40 agonist ivuxolimab. These TCRs come from an adult with an advanced solid tumor such as melanoma, head and neck, liver or kidney cancer.

V is TRBV7-9 and J is TRBJ2-2; TRBD1 matches at 7 bases. The junction had 13 bases not matched to a gene; V was cut back by 6 bases and J by 6 bases. Germline lookup yields CDR1 SEHNR and CDR2 FQNEAQ (reference sequence). The CDR3 extends over 16 amino acids. The CDR3 is CASSTMGTESPGELFF. In DNA form, the CDR3 reads TGTGCCAGCAGTACCATGGGGACAGAGAGCCCCGGGGAGCTGTTTTTT.

The chain carries TRBV2 and TRBJ2-7, with D perhaps assigned TRBD1 or TRBD2 (5 bases each). Germline loops: CDR1 SNHLY, CDR2 FYNNEI. The V and J ends lost 6 bases and 4 bases respectively, with 10 bases between them. This CDR3 spans 12 amino acids. In DNA form, the CDR3 reads TGTGCCAGCAGGGGGACCCATTACGAGCAGTACTTC. Amino acid sequence: CASRGTHYEQYF. Combining the CDR3 with reference TRBV2 and TRBJ2-7 gives the whole variable domain EPEVTQTPSHQVTQMGQEVILRCVPISNHLYFYWYRQILGQKVEFLVSFYNNEISEKSEIFDDQFSVERPDGSNFTLKIRSTKLEDSAMYFCASRGTHYEQYFGPGTRLTVT.

The chain couples TRBV6-1 to TRBJ2-5; D call uncertain. The ends were cut back, 2 bases at V and 5 bases at J, with 12 bases in the middle. The germline V gene has CDR1 MNHNS and CDR2 SASEGT. The CDR3 is 14 amino acids. The CDR3 loop reads CASSELAAGETQYF. The CDR3 region has the DNA TGTGCCAGCAGTGAATTGGCGGCTGGGGAGACCCAGTACTTC.

The V gene is TRBV6-5, the J gene TRBJ2-7; D gene uncertain. V was pared by 2 bases and J by 4 bases, with 9 bases between. This CDR3 region has 13 residues. Germline CDR1 reads MNHEY; CDR2 reads SVGAGI. CDR3 DNA: TGTGCCAGCAGTTACCCGCCGGAGTACGAGCAGTACTTC. It codes for CASSYPPEYEQYF.

The chain links TRBV28 to TRBJ1-1, with D possibly being TRBD1 (6 bases). The CDR3 runs to 16 residues. Germline V gene lookup returns CDR1 MDHEN and CDR2 SYDVKM. Trimming cost V 6 bases and J 8 bases, with 25 bases left between them. CDR3 sequence (DNA): TGTGCCAGCAGAACACAGGGTTGGTATGAGGAAGGAGAAGCTTTCTTT. Translating it yields CASRTQGWYEEGEAFF. The full variable domain, completed using reference TRBV28 and TRBJ1-1, is DVKVTQSSRYLVKRTGEKVFLECVQDMDHENMFWYRQDPGLGLRLIYFSYDVKMKEKGDIPEGYSVSREKKERFSLILESASTNQTSMYLCASRTQGWYEEGEAFFGQGTRLTVV.

The rearrangement uses TRBV5-1 and TRBJ2-7; D is perhaps TRBD2 (6 bases). This CDR3 contains 13 residues. V was trimmed by 0 bases and J by 6 bases, leaving 10 bases between them. Germline V gives CDR1 SGHRS, CDR2 YFSETQ. CDR3 sequence: CASSLGAEGEQYF. CDR3 nucleotide sequence: TGCGCCAGCAGCTTGGGGGCGGAGGGCGAGCAGTACTTC.

This chain joins TRBV6-6 and TRBJ2-3; D may correspond to TRBD1 or TRBD2 (5 bases each). Per the germline V gene, CDR1 is MNHNY and CDR2 is SVGAGI (reference sequence). The CDR3 runs 16 residues. Trimming stripped 5 bases from V and 0 bases from J, with 15 bases between. The CDR3, as DNA: TGTGCCAGCAGTGGCTCAGGTTGGGGGAGCACAGATACGCAGTATTTT. Protein: CASSGSGWGSTDTQYF.

The CDR3 nucleotides are TGCGCCAGCAGCCAAGTAAGAGGCTCTGGAAACACCATATATTTT. Protein: CASSQVRGSGNTIYF. This rearrangement joins TRBV4-1 to TRBJ1-3; the D is unclear. Per germline, CDR1 MGHRA and CDR2 YSYEKL. V was shortened by 1 base and J by 0 bases, with 7 bases between the two germline ends. The CDR3 is made up of 15 amino acids.